The 2 T cell receptor beta chains listed next were all sequenced from one sample in a study of T cell responses to AZD1222 COVID-19 vaccine. Sequenced by immunoSEQ multiplex PCR; TCRdb stores in-frame clones only, minus some. Here the sample spans some 150,000 clones, around 90% being singletons. The starting material was peripheral blood, obtained 28 days after the second dose of the MenACWY control vaccine. These receptor sequences come from an adult who received the MenACWY meningococcal vaccine as a control.

This chain joins TRBV5-1 and TRBJ2-3; 7 bases are shared with TRBD1. CDR3 length equals 16 residues. The V and J ends lost 0 bases and 2 bases, in that order; junction bases with no gene match: 6. The germline gives CDR1 SGHRS, CDR2 YFSETQ. This chain's CDR3 is CASSLGQGELTDTQYF. CDR3 sequence (DNA): TGCGCCAGCAGCTTGGGGCAGGGGGAGCTCACAGATACGCAGTATTTT.

The V gene is TRBV10-3, the J gene TRBJ1-1; maybe TRBD1 (5 bases). V lost 2 bases and J 3 bases, leaving 10 bases between the germline ends. Per germline, CDR1 ENHRY and CDR2 SYGVKD. This CDR3 is 14 amino acids long. The CDR3 loop is CAISEGAGDTEAFF. The CDR3 DNA reads TGTGCCATCAGTGAGGGGGCTGGGGACACTGAAGCTTTCTTT.